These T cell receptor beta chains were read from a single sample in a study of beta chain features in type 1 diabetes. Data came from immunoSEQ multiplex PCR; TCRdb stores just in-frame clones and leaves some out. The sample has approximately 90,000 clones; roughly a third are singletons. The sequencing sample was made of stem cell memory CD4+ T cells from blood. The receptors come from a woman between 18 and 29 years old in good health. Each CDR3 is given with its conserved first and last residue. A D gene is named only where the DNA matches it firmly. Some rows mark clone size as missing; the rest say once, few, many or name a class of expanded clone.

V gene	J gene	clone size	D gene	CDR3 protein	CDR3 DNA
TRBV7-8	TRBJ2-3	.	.	CASSAWTVITDTQYF	TGTGCCAGCAGCGCTTGGACAGTAATCACAGATACGCAGTATTTT
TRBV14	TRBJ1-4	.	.	CASSHRDLDEKLFF	TGTGCCAGCAGCCACCGGGATTTGGATGAAAAACTGTTTTTT
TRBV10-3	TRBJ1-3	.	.	CAISESQGNTIYF	TGTGCCATCAGTGAGTCCCAGGGAAACACCATATATTTT
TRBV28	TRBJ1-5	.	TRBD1	CASSPDRGGNQPQHF	TGTGCCAGCAGTCCAGACAGGGGTGGCAATCAGCCCCAGCATTTT
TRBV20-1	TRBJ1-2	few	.	CSARDNFGYTF	TGCAGTGCTAGAGATAACTTTGGCTACACCTTC
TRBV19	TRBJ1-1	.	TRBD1	CASSPRDRGGFTEAFF	TGTGCCAGTAGTCCCCGAGACAGGGGCGGGTTCACTGAAGCTTTCTTT
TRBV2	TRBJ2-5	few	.	CASNIQGGRETQYF	TGTGCCAGCAATATACAGGGAGGGAGGGAGACCCAGTACTTC
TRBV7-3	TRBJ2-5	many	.	CASSLMGTPEETQYF	TGTGCCAGCAGCTTAATGGGGACACCCGAAGAGACCCAGTACTTC
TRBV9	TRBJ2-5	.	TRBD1	CASQGQPQETQYF	TGTGCCTCCCAGGGACAGCCACAAGAGACCCAGTACTTC
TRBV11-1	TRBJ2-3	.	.	CASSSAADTQYF	TGTGCCAGCAGCTCCGCGGCAGATACGCAGTATTTT